The clone carrying this T cell receptor (beta chain) was seen ten or more times. The data stem from a study of spatial heterogeneity in lung cancer. The CDR3 totals 15 residues. V lost 4 bases to trimming and J lost 7 bases; unmatched junction nucleotides: 8. From the 5' RACE reads, TCRdb called clonotypes with MiXCR, one entry per CDR3 protein. Of more than 9,000 distinct CDR3 sequences listed, around 9.3% are singletons. The time point: sample taken at primary tumor resection. The input material, whole RNA from tumor, nontumor lung or frozen PBMC, was sequenced unsorted. Untreated early-stage non-small cell lung cancer patients, 72 in total, were the donors.

This chain uses TRBV12-3 or TRBV12-4 with TRBJ2-1; 9 bases match TRBD1. Source: PBMCs, taken at surgery. This clonotype originated in a male donor with early-stage non-small cell lung cancer. The CDR3 is CASSSTGTGNNEQFF. DNA for the CDR3: TGTGCCAGCAGTTCCACGGGGACAGGGAATAATGAGCAGTTCTTC.